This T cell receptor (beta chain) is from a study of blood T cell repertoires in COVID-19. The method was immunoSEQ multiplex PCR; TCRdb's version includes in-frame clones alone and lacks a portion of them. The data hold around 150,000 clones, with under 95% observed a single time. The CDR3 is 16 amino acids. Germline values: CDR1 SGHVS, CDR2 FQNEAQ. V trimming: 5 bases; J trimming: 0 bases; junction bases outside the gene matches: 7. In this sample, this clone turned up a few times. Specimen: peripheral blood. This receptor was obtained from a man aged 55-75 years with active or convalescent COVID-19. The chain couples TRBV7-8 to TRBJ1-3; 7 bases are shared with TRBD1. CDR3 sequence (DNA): TGTGCCAGCAGCCCCTCGGGACAGCCCTCTGGAAACACCATATATTTT. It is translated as CASSPSGQPSGNTIYF.